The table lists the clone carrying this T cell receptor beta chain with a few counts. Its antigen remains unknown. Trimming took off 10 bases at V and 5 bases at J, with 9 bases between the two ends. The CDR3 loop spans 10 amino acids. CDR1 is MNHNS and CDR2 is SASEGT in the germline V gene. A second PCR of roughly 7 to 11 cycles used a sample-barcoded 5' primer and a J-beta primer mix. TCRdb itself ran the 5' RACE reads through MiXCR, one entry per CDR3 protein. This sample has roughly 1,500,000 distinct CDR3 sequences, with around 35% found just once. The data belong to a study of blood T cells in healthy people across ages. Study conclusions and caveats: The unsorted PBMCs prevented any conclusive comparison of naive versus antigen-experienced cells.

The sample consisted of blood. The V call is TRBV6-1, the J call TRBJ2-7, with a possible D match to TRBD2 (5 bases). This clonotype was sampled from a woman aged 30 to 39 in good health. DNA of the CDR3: TGTGCCACCTTGAGGGACGAGCAGTACTTC. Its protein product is CATLRDEQYF.